The TCR beta chain under discussion was sequenced for a study of cytomegalovirus exposure and HLA in healthy donors. Study-wide results and caveats: Specificity for CMV antigens was confirmed in vitro for a few of the CMV-associated chains. Segments of the TCR beta V type were, in most cases, productive about 90% or about 30% of the time in an earlier analysis. Researchers reported in a later analysis that a missense DCLRE1C variant was tied to TCR beta V- and J-gene trimming.

The germline V gene encodes CDR1 SEHNR and CDR2 FQNEAQ (reference sequence). The CDR3 spans 15 residues. V dropped 1 base and J dropped 1; count of bases not matched to a gene: 3. The PCR ran on 60 Vbeta and 13 Jbeta primers. Clones were read by immunoSEQ multiplex PCR, and TCRdb kept only the in-frame ones, dropping some. In the table there are approximately 150,000 clones, about two thirds of which are singletons. To note about this clone: Its antigen is unknown.

V and J are TRBV7-9 and TRBJ2-7; 8 bases agree with TRBD2. The TCR originated in a woman aged 25 to 39 in good health and CMV-seronegative. The sequencing sample was made of PBMCs. For the CDR3, the DNA is TGTGCCAGCAGCTTAGGTAGCGGGGTTTCCTACGAGCAGTACTTC. It is translated as CASSLGSGVSYEQYF.